Sequencing of this TCR beta chain was carried out in a study of blood T cell repertoires in COVID-19 (dated by TCRdb to about 2020). Regarding the research as a whole: Collaborator samples came from the United States, Italy and Spain and covered acute and convalescent phases of COVID-19. The prospective study material was composed of cDNA or gDNA derived from T cells, B-cell-depleted T cells, or PBMCs. Deeply sampled blood TCRbeta repertoires from subjects exposed to, actively infected with, or recovered from COVID-19 were included in the dataset. A freely available public database, intended as a resource for researchers studying the immune response to SARS-CoV-2, is where the repertoires were released. Samples were obtained from the ongoing ImmuneRACE study (first 160 participants) and from about 1,300 subjects provided by 6 global collaborators. Sample metadata almost always included a de-identified subject ID, COVID-19 status, age in years and sex. Where available, HLA class I and class II types were obtained from metadata supplied by the sample provider rather than from assay-based typing.

Findings and caveats that apply to the study as a whole: The amount of clinical and demographic metadata varied by source and participant and was provided uncurated.

The immunoSEQ Assay, a bias-controlled multiplex PCR, was used to amplify TCRbeta CDR3 regions from genomic DNA. Turning to the authors' computational methods: The number of nucleated cells in each sample was estimated by amplification of reference gene primers within the assay. Sequence reads were collapsed and filtered to measure the absolute abundance of every unique TCRbeta CDR3 rearrangement. For each sample, productive Simpson clonality was calculated as the square root of Simpson's diversity index across productive rearrangements. Entries here come from immuneACCESS through TCRdb and include only in-frame sequences with V and J called. Some clones fail to appear in such tables; in the studies checked, an unresolved V gene covers under half of the shortfall, and the cause of the remainder is unknown. V and J calls and clone size are copied from that table; D and trimming were computed from the DNA. The sample table records about 350,000 clones; about 92% of these occur just once. The ten most abundant clones make up less than 5% of the sample.

At one collaborating source in Seattle, patients were enrolled during active infection and were followed longitudinally through the course of disease. The collaborating institutions used their own protocols to collect whole blood in K2EDTA tubes. For TCRbeta analysis, collaborators shipped samples in one of three forms: frozen whole blood, isolated PBMCs, or DNA extracted from either of those sample types. A note on this clone: The clone's antigen remains unknown. The sample holds no much larger clone one base away, and base qualities are not on file.

Cut back by 9 bases and 2 bases, the V and J ends lie 12 bases apart. Its CDR3 holds 13 amino acids, cysteine through phenylalanine. Left in the record is the CDR3 DNA by itself, 39 bases read in frame from the first base. Looking up the germline V gene yields CDR1 KGHDR and CDR2 SFDVKD. The TCR sequence derives from a woman aged 60 to 75 with COVID-19, enrolled during active disease. The sample consisted of peripheral blood. The chain is encoded by TRBV24-1 joined to TRBJ2-5, and perhaps TRBD1 as D gene, on 5 matching bases. The bases are TGTGCCACCGGGGCCAGGTTTCAAGAGACCCAGTACTTC. The encoded protein is CATGARFQETQYF.